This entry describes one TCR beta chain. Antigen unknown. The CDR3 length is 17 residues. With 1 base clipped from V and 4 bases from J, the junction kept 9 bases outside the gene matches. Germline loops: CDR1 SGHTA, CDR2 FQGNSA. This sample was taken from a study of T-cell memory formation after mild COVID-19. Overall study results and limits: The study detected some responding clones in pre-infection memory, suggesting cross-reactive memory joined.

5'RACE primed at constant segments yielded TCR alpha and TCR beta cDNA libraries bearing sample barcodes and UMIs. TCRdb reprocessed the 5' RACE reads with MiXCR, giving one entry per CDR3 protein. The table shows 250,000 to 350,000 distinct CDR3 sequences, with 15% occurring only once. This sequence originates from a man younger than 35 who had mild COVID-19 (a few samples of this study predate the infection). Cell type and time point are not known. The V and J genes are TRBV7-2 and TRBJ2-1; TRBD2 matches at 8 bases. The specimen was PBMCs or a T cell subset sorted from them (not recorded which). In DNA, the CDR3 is TGTGCCAGCAGCTTAGATGGCGGGGGGACCCTTTACAATGAGCAGTTCTTC. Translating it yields CASSLDGGGTLYNEQFF.